Following are 26 T cell receptor beta chains from one sample sequenced in a study of shared clonotypes between healthy human individuals. This table comes from immunoSEQ multiplex PCR, and its TCRdb copy is limited to in-frame clones, with some not included. The sample includes about 2.3 million clones, 92% of them seen just once. Sequencing was performed on naive CD4+ T cells from PBMCs. Subset given: CD45RA+ positively selected. These receptors came from a man between 18 and 35 years old in good health. Some clones in this sample may be carry-over from other donors' samples.

The V call is TRBV27, the J call TRBJ1-4; a possible D gene is TRBD1 (5 bases). The length of the CDR3 is 16 residues. Deletions cut 3 bases from V and 3 bases from J, with 14 bases between. CDR1 is MNHEY and CDR2 is SMNVEV in the germline V gene (reference sequence). CDR3 loop: CASSLGQGRANEKLFF. In nucleotides, the CDR3 is TGTGCCAGCAGTTTGGGGCAGGGCAGGGCTAATGAAAAACTGTTTTTT.

The V gene is TRBV7-9, the J gene TRBJ2-2; 7 bases are a match to TRBD1. The trim removed 5 bases at V and 4 bases at J, leaving 10 bases unmatched. Germline assignment: CDR1 SEHNR and CDR2 FQNEAQ (reference sequence). CDR3 length equals 16 residues. The CDR3 reads CASSARGGRATGELFF. The CDR3 nucleotides are TGTGCCAGCAGCGCCCGAGGGGGCAGGGCCACCGGGGAGCTGTTTTTT.

This clone came up a few times. CDR3 loop: CASSSPGTGQGYTF. The DNA for the CDR3 is TGTGCCAGCAGTTCCCCCGGGACGGGACAGGGCTACACCTTC. The chain has TRBV28 and TRBJ1-2; 7 bases align to TRBD1. The CDR3 totals 14 residues. V lost 4 bases, J lost 8 bases, and 10 bases stayed unmatched. The germline V gene encodes CDR1 MDHEN and CDR2 SYDVKM.

The rearrangement joins TRBV2 to TRBJ2-2; weak D call: TRBD2 (5 bases). CDR3 length: 15 amino acids. CDR1 is SNHLY, CDR2 FYNNEI, per germline. V gave up 6 bases and J gave up 7 bases, with 18 bases separating them. The CDR3 coding sequence is TGTGCCAGCAGACCACCCCGAAGAGGGAGCGGGGAGCTGTTTTTT. Translated, it gives CASRPPRRGSGELFF.

The gene calls are TRBV19 and TRBJ2-6; D gene ambiguous. CDR1 LNHDA and CDR2 SQIVND come from the germline V gene (reference sequence). With 7 bases removed from V and 0 bases from J, the gap between germline ends came to 7 bases. The CDR3 runs to 14 residues. The CDR3 sequence: CASKGVSGANVLTF. The CDR3 nucleotides read TGTGCCAGTAAGGGTGTCTCTGGGGCCAACGTCCTGACTTTC.

In this sample, this clone turned up a few times. The chain recombines TRBV28 with TRBJ1-5; D ambiguous. CDR1 MDHEN and CDR2 SYDVKM come from the germline V gene. V gave up 7 bases and J gave up 0 bases, with 7 bases separating them. The CDR3 loop spans 13 amino acids. The CDR3 nucleotides are TGTGCCAGCAATACACTTAGCAATCAGCCCCAGCATTTT. Translating it yields CASNTLSNQPQHF.

J is TRBJ1-3 and V is TRBV5-1; a weak D match, TRBD1 (5 bases). CDR3 length equals 15 residues. V gave up 4 bases and J gave up 4 bases, with 15 bases separating them. Germline CDR1 reads SGHRS; CDR2 reads YFSETQ. The CDR3 is CASSPGLSEGNTIYF. The CDR3 DNA is TGCGCCAGCAGCCCGGGACTAAGTGAAGGAAACACCATATATTTT.

V and J are TRBV5-1 and TRBJ1-1; TRBD1 matches at 9 bases. The CDR3 contains 16 residues. Looked up from germline, CDR1 is SGHRS and CDR2 is YFSETQ. V gave up 4 bases and J gave up 2 bases; unmatched junction bases: 9. CDR3 DNA sequence: TGCGCCAGCAGCGGGCACCGGGACAGGGATAACACTGAAGCTTTCTTT. Its protein is CASSGHRDRDNTEAFF.

CDR3 in amino acids: CASSPNGHEQYF. For the CDR3, the DNA is TGTGCCAGCTCACCAAACGGACACGAGCAGTACTTC. The J gene is TRBJ2-7, the V gene TRBV18, with unresolved D. Germline V gene sequence: CDR1 KGHSH, CDR2 LQKENI. V lost 2 bases to trimming and J lost 5 bases, with 7 bases between them. The CDR3 is 12 residues long.

To note about this clone: The sample holds other DNA sequences that translate to the same CDR3. As DNA, the CDR3 is TGTGCCAGCAGGAGAAACCAAGAGACCCAGTACTTC. This gives the protein CASRRNQETQYF. The chain couples TRBV27 to TRBJ2-5, with D uncertain. The CDR3 is 12 residues long. The V and J ends lost 6 bases and 0 bases respectively, with 5 bases between them. Germline V CDR1 and CDR2: MNHEY, SMNVEV (reference sequence).

The genes are TRBV10-2 and TRBJ2-3, with 7 bases matching TRBD1. Looked up from germline, CDR1 is WSHSY and CDR2 is SAAADI. The CDR3 is made up of 12 amino acids. The V gene end was trimmed by 11 bases and the J gene end by 6 bases; junction bases not matched to a gene: 8. CDR3 loop: CAVGQVFDTQYF. CDR3 coding DNA: TGCGCCGTTGGACAGGTTTTTGATACGCAGTATTTT.

The chain is built from TRBV30 and TRBJ1-6; TRBD1 aligns across 8 bases. The CDR3 is made up of 16 amino acids. Looked up from germline, CDR1 is GTSNPN and CDR2 is SVGIG (reference sequence). Unmatched junction bases numbered 9, after V lost 4 bases and J lost 4 bases. CDR3 in amino acids: CAWTPPRQGYNSPLHF. The CDR3 nucleotides read TGTGCCTGGACCCCACCCAGACAGGGGTATAATTCACCCCTCCACTTT.

V gene TRBV7-2 combines with J gene TRBJ2-5, with 9 bases aligning to TRBD1. This CDR3 comprises 14 residues. Germline V gene data show CDR1 as SGHTA and CDR2 as FQGNSA. With 5 bases clipped from V and 5 bases from J, the junction kept 6 bases outside the gene matches. CDR3 amino acids: CASSPTGGRETQYF. CDR3 DNA sequence: TGTGCCAGCAGCCCCACAGGGGGCCGGGAGACCCAGTACTTC.

As to this clone: The sample holds other DNA sequences that translate to the same CDR3. The V call is TRBV5-1, the J call TRBJ1-1; no firm D call. V was clipped by 0 bases and J by 0 bases, with 6 bases between them. The CDR3 runs to 14 residues. Germline V gene sequence: CDR1 SGHRS, CDR2 YFSETQ. The CDR3 coding sequence is TGCGCCAGCAGCTTGGACAGATTGAACACTGAAGCTTTCTTT. Its translation is CASSLDRLNTEAFF.

The V and J genes are TRBV7-9 and TRBJ2-7, with unresolved D. The V end lost 1 base, the J end lost 5 bases, and 15 bases lay between the germline ends. The CDR3 has 15 residues. The germline gives CDR1 SEHNR, CDR2 FQNEAQ (reference sequence). The CDR3 region is CASSLEIKVYNEQYF. CDR3 DNA: TGTGCCAGCAGCTTAGAGATCAAGGTTTACAACGAGCAGTACTTC.

The chain employs TRBV2 and TRBJ2-7; TRBD1 or TRBD2 may be the D gene (5 bases each). Germline assignment: CDR1 SNHLY and CDR2 FYNNEI. V was trimmed by 5 bases and J by 1 base, leaving 12 bases between them. This CDR3 is built from 14 residues. CDR3 residues: CASSQGTYSYEQYF. The CDR3 DNA follows: TGTGCCAGCAGTCAAGGGACGTATTCCTACGAGCAGTACTTC. The variable domain in full, completed from reference TRBV2 and TRBJ2-7, reads EPEVTQTPSHQVTQMGQEVILRCVPISNHLYFYWYRQILGQKVEFLVSFYNNEISEKSEIFDDQFSVERPDGSNFTLKIRSTKLEDSAMYFCASSQGTYSYEQYFGPGTRLTVT.

Notes on this clone: Other nucleotide sequences from this sample produce the same CDR3. This rearrangement joins TRBV30 to TRBJ1-1; 8 positions agree with TRBD1. This CDR3 has 13 residues. Germline values: CDR1 GTSNPN, CDR2 SVGIG (reference sequence). The trim removed 3 bases at V and 5 bases at J, leaving 5 bases unmatched. In nucleotides, the CDR3 is TGTGCCTGGAGCGGTGACAGGGGAACTGAAGCTTTCTTT. Protein sequence: CAWSGDRGTEAFF.

The rearrangement links TRBV6-5 to TRBJ2-1; 8 bases map to TRBD2. Germline CDR1 reads MNHEY; CDR2 reads SVGAGI. Trimming removed 6 bases from V and 7 bases from J; junction bases left unmatched: 8. The CDR3 totals 14 residues. The CDR3 spells CASRSSGNRNEQFF. The CDR3 nucleotides are TGTGCCAGCAGAAGTAGCGGGAACAGGAATGAGCAGTTCTTC.

This clone was recorded a few times. The gene calls are TRBV25-1 and TRBJ1-5, with D perhaps matching TRBD1 (5 bases). Per germline, CDR1 MGHDK and CDR2 SYGVNS. V was pared by 6 bases and J by 4 bases, with 16 bases between. There are 15 residues in the CDR3. Written as DNA, the CDR3 is TGTGCCAGCAGCCCCGGAGGGACCCAAAATCAGCCCCAGCATTTT. The encoded protein is CASSPGGTQNQPQHF.

The CDR3 DNA reads TGTGCCAGCAGTTCCCCGGGGGGACAGGGGGCCGGTGGCTACACCTTC. Translating it yields CASSSPGGQGAGGYTF. The rearrangement uses TRBV28 and TRBJ1-2, with 12 positions matching TRBD1. CDR3 size: 16 residues. Germline values: CDR1 MDHEN, CDR2 SYDVKM. The J segment lost 7 bases and the V segment lost 4 bases, leaving 10 bases of the junction unmatched.

This chain uses TRBV5-1 with TRBJ2-2; the match to TRBD2 covers 15 bases. Germline V gene sequence: CDR1 SGHRS, CDR2 YFSETQ. V lost 4 bases and J lost 2; bases outside the gene matches: 6. There are 18 residues in the CDR3. CDR3 DNA: TGCGCCAGCAGCCCCCCGGGACTAGCGGGAGGCAACACCGGGGAGCTGTTTTTT. Translation gives CASSPPGLAGGNTGELFF. Based on the CDR3 plus reference TRBV5-1 and TRBJ2-2, the full variable domain is KAGVTQTPRYLIKTRGQQVTLSCSPISGHRSVSWYQQTPGQGLQFLFEYFSETQRNKGNFPGRFSGRQFSNSRSEMNVSTLELGDSALYLCASSPPGLAGGNTGELFFGEGSRLTVL.

This clone was seen only once. The rearrangement joins TRBV18 to TRBJ2-3; D remains unclear. CDR3 length: 13 residues. Trimming pared 6 bases from V and 5 bases from J, leaving 12 bases between. CDR1 and CDR2 from the germline V gene are KGHSH and LQKENI. The CDR3 region is CASSTSPGDTQYF. The CDR3 region has the DNA TGTGCCAGCTCTACAAGCCCCGGAGATACGCAGTATTTT.

This rearrangement joins TRBV27 to TRBJ1-3; unclear D gene. The germline V gene has CDR1 MNHEY and CDR2 SMNVEV (reference sequence). The CDR3 is 14 amino acids. The V gene lost 3 bases and the J gene lost 4 bases, with 10 bases spanning the gap. This CDR3 is CASSLVREGNTIYF. Written as DNA, the CDR3 is TGTGCCAGCAGTTTGGTAAGGGAAGGAAACACCATATATTTT.

The chain uses TRBV11-3 and TRBJ2-7; D gene uncertain. This CDR3 has 13 residues. V was trimmed by 5 bases and J by 3 bases, leaving 11 bases between them. CDR1 and CDR2 from the germline V gene are SGHNT and YENEEA. DNA for the CDR3: TGTGCCAGCAGCCCGACCCCTTTCTACGAGCAGTACTTC. It codes for CASSPTPFYEQYF.

The CDR3 bases are TGCGCCAGCAGCCCCGGTCTCCTAACGGCTCAGCCCCAGCATTTT. Protein: CASSPGLLTAQPQHF. The V call is TRBV5-1, the J call TRBJ1-5; D gene ambiguous. The CDR3 consists of 15 residues. Trimming took 4 bases from V and 6 from J, leaving 17 bases between them. The germline CDR1 and CDR2 sequences are SGHRS and YFSETQ.

The chain employs TRBV7-9 and TRBJ2-1; no clear D. The germline CDR1 and CDR2 sequences are SEHNR and FQNEAQ (reference sequence). The length of the CDR3 is 10 residues. The V gene lost 8 bases and the J gene lost 11 bases, with 10 bases spanning the gap. The CDR3 reads CASHSAKQFF. CDR3 nucleotides: TGTGCCAGCCATTCGGCGAAGCAGTTCTTC.